These 9 T cell receptor beta chains originate from one sample sequenced in a study of tumor-infiltrating lymphocytes in oesophageal squamous cell carcinoma. TCRdb redid the calling of the PCR reads with MiXCR, one entry per CDR3 protein. The table records about 22,000 distinct CDR3 sequences, approximately 35% of them present only once. Sequencing was performed on esophageal tumor tissue. These receptors originate from a female donor with esophageal squamous cell carcinoma.

This clonotype was recorded at least ten times. The J gene is TRBJ2-1, the V gene TRBV28, with 13 bases that match TRBD2. This CDR3 region has 16 residues. Germline V gives CDR1 MDHEN, CDR2 SYDVKM. The junction had 9 bases not matched to a gene; V was cut back by 5 bases and J by 8 bases. The CDR3 loop is CASSPWTSGRRDEQFF. The CDR3 coding sequence is TGTGCCAGCAGTCCCTGGACTAGCGGGAGACGTGATGAGCAGTTCTTC.

This clonotype was counted at least ten times. This chain connects TRBV7-3 to TRBJ2-7; 7 bases align to TRBD1. This CDR3 spans 15 amino acids. V lost 5 bases and J lost 2; bases outside the gene matches: 9. The germline gives CDR1 SGHTA, CDR2 FQGTGA. CDR3 amino acids: CASSLNPGTAYEQYF. In nucleotides, the CDR3 is TGTGCCAGCAGCCTGAATCCCGGGACAGCCTACGAGCAGTACTTC.

There are many counts of this clonotype. This chain joins TRBV5-4 and TRBJ2-5; weak D call: TRBD1 (6 bases). V was pared by 1 base and J by 1 base, with 8 bases between. CDR3 length: 14 residues. Germline-derived CDR1 and CDR2 are SGHNT and YYREEE (reference sequence). Here the CDR3 reads CASSLRTAQETQYF. The CDR3 DNA follows: TGTGCCAGCAGCTTGAGGACAGCCCAAGAGACCCAGTACTTC.

A word on this clonotype: The junction differs from germline at one of its ends, possibly a read error. The chain recombines TRBV7-2 with TRBJ2-1; TRBD1 matches at 7 bases. The CDR3 runs to 15 residues. Per germline, CDR1 SGHTA and CDR2 FQGNSA. This CDR3 is CASSLVGQTYNDQFF. CDR3 in DNA: TGTGCCAGCAGCTTAGTGGGACAGACCTACAATGACCAGTTCTTC.

This clonotype was observed many times. The chain carries TRBV5-1 and TRBJ1-2; a possible D gene is TRBD1 (6 bases). Germline V gene lookup returns CDR1 SGHRS and CDR2 YFSETQ. There are 12 residues in the CDR3. Trimming took off 0 bases at V and 6 bases at J, with 6 bases between the two ends. CDR3 sequence reads: CASSLDRDGYTF. The CDR3 coding sequence is TGCGCCAGCAGCTTGGACAGGGATGGCTACACCTTC.

V is TRBV5-3 and J is TRBJ1-4; D unclear. TRBV5-3 qualifies as an ORF whose function is uncertain. CDR3 length: 14 residues. Deletions cut 8 bases from V and 4 bases from J, with 15 bases between. The CDR3 spells CASSLDGFNEKLFF. CDR3 DNA: TGTGCCAGCAGTTTGGACGGATTTAATGAAAAACTGTTTTTT.

V gene TRBV7-2 combines with J gene TRBJ2-3; a possible D gene is TRBD2 (5 bases). V was pared by 5 bases and J by 7 bases, with 13 bases between. There are 13 residues in the CDR3. Germline CDR1 reads SGHTA; CDR2 reads FQGNSA. CDR3 nucleotides: TGTGCCAGCAGCAACGACTACAAAAATACGCAGTATTTT. Translated, it gives CASSNDYKNTQYF. Complete variable domain (other parts from reference TRBV7-2 and TRBJ2-3): GAGVSQSPSNKVTEKGKDVELRCDPISGHTALYWYRQSLGQGLEFLIYFQGNSAPDKSGLPSDRFSAERTGGSVSTLTIQRTQQEDSAVYLCASSNDYKNTQYFGPGTRLTVL.

This chain connects TRBV7-6 to TRBJ2-5; maybe TRBD2 (7 bases). Germline V gene data show CDR1 as SGHVS and CDR2 as FNYEAQ. Trimming left V 1 base short and J 5 bases short, with 14 bases between. The CDR3 extends over 15 amino acids. CDR3 protein: CASSLGSGGRETQYF. The CDR3 coding sequence is TGTGCCAGCAGCTTAGGTTCCGGGGGGCGGGAGACCCAGTACTTC. Supplemented by reference TRBV7-6 and TRBJ2-5, the full variable domain reads GAGVSQSPRYKVTKRGQDVALRCDPISGHVSLYWYRQALGQGPEFLTYFNYEAQQDKSGLPNDRFSAERPEGSISTLTIQRTEQRDSAMYRCASSLGSGGRETQYFGPGTRLLVL.

This clonotype was seen repeatedly, ten times or more. The gene calls are TRBV3-1 and TRBJ2-1, with 10 bases lining up with TRBD2. J was trimmed by 4 bases and V by 0 bases; bases with no gene match: 9. In germline, CDR1 is LGHDT, CDR2 YNNKEL (reference sequence). The CDR3 consists of 18 residues. The CDR3 DNA reads as TGTGCCAGCAGCCAAGATCCCCCTAGCGGGAGTTGGTACAATGAGCAGTTCTTC. Its translation: CASSQDPPSGSWYNEQFF.